The entry below gives a single TCR beta chain sequence along with its context. The data are from a study of blood T cell repertoires in COVID-19. Assay: immunoSEQ multiplex PCR; the TCRdb copy retains only in-frame clones and omits some. The sample records about 74,000 clones, about 91% being singletons. The CDR3 runs 12 residues. Trimming stripped 1 base from V and 13 bases from J, with 8 bases between. CDR1 and CDR2 from the germline V gene are SGHTA and FQGNSA. The chain couples TRBV7-2 to TRBJ1-6, with unresolved D. The sequencing input was peripheral blood. The sequence was obtained from an elderly woman with active or convalescent COVID-19. The CDR3 loop reads CASSLGRRPLHF. The CDR3 coding sequence is TGTGCCAGCAGCTTAGGCCGGCGGCCCCTCCACTTT.